The entry below gives a single T cell receptor beta chain sequence along with its context. Its antigen has not been determined. This specimen comes from a study of cytomegalovirus exposure and HLA in healthy donors (dated by TCRdb to about 2017). In terms of the full investigation: An earlier analysis of roughly 500 of the donors reported under 300 Gb of sequence data and 117 million unique TCR beta sequences obtained from some 170 million T cells. An early release that covered approximately 600 HLA-typed donors contained about 290 gigabases of sequencing data and tens of millions of unique TCR sequences. The genetic ancestry cluster associated with self-reported Caucasian donors included around 76% of the roughly 360 genotyped donors. The study aimed to test whether signatures of past pathogen exposure could be identified by cataloging public T cell receptors. The study used immunosequencing to profile the T cell repertoires of several hundred subjects and linked those repertoires to cytomegalovirus serostatus. In addition to the first cohort of 666 subjects, a separate validation cohort of 130 or so different subjects was used. To predict cytomegalovirus infection status, the study brought together high-throughput TCR immunosequencing, statistical association of individual TCRs with disease status, and machine learning. In a later analysis, previously published TCR beta repertoires from about 670 donors were re-analyzed and high-resolution HLA genotyping was added so that TCR occurrence patterns could be studied. Rather than drawing on any new phenotypic data, the later analysis identified candidate immune exposures from TCR beta sequences and the way those sequences occurred across donors. In an earlier analysis of a few hundred of the donors, high-throughput TCR beta sequencing was used to judge whether each TCR beta V gene segment behaved as functional or pseudogenic. Donor age, sex, ethnicity and CMV serostatus were collected together with the repertoire data. A later genetic analysis took genome-wide SNP genotypes for about 65% of the 666 donors and used that subset as a discovery cohort. Every repertoire in the discovery cohort had been generated on one and the same sequencing platform. HLA typing included class I and class II loci at four-digit resolution. Typing coverage differed by locus: A, B, C, DRB1 and DQB1 were typed in about 629-640 donors, DQA1 in about 510, DPA1 in 600 to 610, and DPB1 in just under 490. Five DR-DQ haplotypes were handled as single units for association and clustering because linkage in the cohort was strong. On average, 235,054 unique TCR beta nucleotide sequences were sequenced per donor among more than 350 genotyped donors of the cohort, with roughly 19% of those sequences being non-productive. Findings and caveats that apply to the study as a whole: Linkage disequilibrium might explain the correlated functional status among segregating V segments, but an unknown experimental factor could not be excluded. According to a later genetic analysis, donors in an Asian-associated ancestry cluster had fewer N-insertions in productive TCRs than the roughly 700-donor mean. In a later analysis, HLA-associated TCR beta chains were found to be more clonally expanded and to have lower generation probabilities than equally common non-associated chains. The earlier analysis of fewer than 750 of the donors excluded some 16 rarely observed V segments, including chromosome 9 orphons, because counts were too low. A later analysis found that TCR association rates varied across HLA loci, with DRB1 alleles showing the most associated TCRs and HLA-C alleles the fewest. The study listed 150 to 200 TCR beta chains as associated with cytomegalovirus. According to the authors, the approach could potentially be generalized to other disease states and immunological phenotypes. Presence/absence analyses assumed roughly uniform sequencing depth across donors, an assumption that may not hold. Three of the identified cytomegalovirus-associated TCR beta chains were confirmed in vitro to be specific for cytomegalovirus antigens. In an earlier analysis of approximately 590 of the donors, most TCR beta V segments appeared in productive rearrangements about 87% or about 30% of the time, broadly matching IMGT annotations. Across donors, most TCR sequences were observed very rarely, whereas some public TCRs were present in many individuals. A later analysis associated 17,000 or so TCR beta sequences with specific HLA alleles at a false discovery rate of 0.05. A later genetic analysis associated a missense DCLRE1C variant with V-gene and J-gene trimming of TCR beta chains, and an independent cohort replicated the association. When HLA alleles, especially DR and DQ, strongly co-occurred, attributing TCR associations to individual alleles was difficult. Because HLA typing was unavailable for some donors at each locus, only the typed subset was used in association tests. In both the original and validation cohorts, the classifier was reported to diagnose cytomegalovirus status with high specificity and sensitivity. The only immune exposure information available for the cohort was CMV serostatus. The 87-base-pair reads could not distinguish some IMGT-functional V segments, including TRBV6-2 and TRBV6-3, so those segments were excluded. A further reported finding was that TCR beta sequences accurately predicted the HLA-A and HLA-B alleles for most subjects in the first cohort. According to a later analysis, most CMV-associated TCR beta chains appeared to be HLA-restricted, and the HLA associations seemed to be driven largely by CMV exposure. A cluster of highly shared sequence variants was judged likely to be a technical artifact of the sequencing pipeline. The cohort was sequenced for TCR beta chains only, and without alpha or paired-chain data the features that could be detected were limited. According to a later analysis, parvovirus B19, influenza, CMV and Epstein-Barr virus appeared linked to several top co-occurrence clusters.

CDR1 and CDR2 were assigned from the germline V gene (reference sequence) as LNHNV and YYDKDF. The junction shows trimming of 2 bases on V and 0 bases on J, plus 26 bases between the germline ends. The CDR3 numbers 21 residues from cysteine through phenylalanine. Here the CDR3 DNA is all that survives: 63 bases in frame from base 1. Library construction relied on the immunoSEQ multiplex PCR assay. The multiplex PCR relied on a mix of 60 forward primers for TCR Vbeta segments and 13 reverse primers for TCR Jbeta segments. The CDR3 region of rearranged TCR beta genes was amplified from genomic DNA with a multiplex PCR assay. Amplified TCR beta libraries were sequenced as 87-base-pair reads on the Illumina HiSeq System. In the authors' own workflow: A later analysis counted about 80 million unique TCR beta chains across the 690 or so repertoires, and roughly 9.9 million of these chains were shared by at least two donors. Raw reads were error-corrected and collapsed into unique sequences by a nearest-neighbor algorithm in which closely related sequences were merged to remove PCR and sequencing errors. To assign V, D and J gene segments, CDR3 sequences were aligned to IMGT reference sequences. For a sequence to be retained, a match of at least six nucleotides to both a V gene segment and a J gene segment was required. Rearrangements were classified as productive when the CDR3 lacked stop codons and remained in frame with V and J, and all other rearrangements were classified as non-productive. Following IMGT convention, CDR3 was defined as the stretch from the second conserved V-encoded cysteine to the conserved J-encoded phenylalanine. In an earlier analysis of roughly 580 of the donors, sequences lacking an unambiguous match to a single V gene segment were excluded. An earlier analysis of several hundred of the donors called V segments functional above 56.7% productive rearrangements and segregating when the between-donor standard deviation exceeded 5%. A statistical classification framework was developed to diagnose cytomegalovirus status using the catalog of TCR beta chain sequences. V and J gene assignment, in a later analysis, came from comparing TCR nucleotide sequences with IMGT/GENE-DB human TR gene sequences. In a later analysis, CDR3 sequences and most-parsimonious VDJ recombination scenarios were assigned using the TCRdist pipeline. In a later analysis, each TCR beta chain was defined by its CDR3 amino acid sequence together with its V-gene family, and reads lacking a unique V-gene family were excluded. As a way to deal with suspected cross-contamination and a sequencing artifact, a later analysis dropped roughly 600 nucleotide sequences that were highly shared and had low generation probability. In a later analysis, a clonal expansion index was calculated for each public chain from normalized within-repertoire ranks of inferred template counts. Generation probabilities in a later analysis came from a VDJ recombination model fitted to out-of-frame rearrangements, and those results were checked against IGoR. In a later analysis, hypergeometric tests were used to score TCR-TCR, TCR-HLA and TCR-CMV co-occurrence, with a repertoire-size bias correction applied to TCR pairs. To estimate false discovery rates, a later analysis permuted the HLA or CMV assignments 20 times. In a later analysis, co-occurring TCRs were grouped using DBSCAN, and TCRdist sequence similarity was added for clustering within HLA-allele-positive subsets. Co-occurrence clustering excluded repertoires with fewer than 30,000 or more than 120,000 public chains, plus five with anomalous nucleotide sharing. TCRdb took this table from immuneACCESS and kept in-frame rearrangements with V and J called. Such tables lack part of the clones; where checked against another copy, unresolved V genes explain under half of the gap, and the rest is unexplained. The V and J calls and the clone size are those of that table, but D and trimming were determined from the DNA. The sample table includes 200,000 to 250,000 clones. Together, the top ten hold less than 1% of the sample.

The cohort comprised fewer than 750 healthy bone marrow donors. At the time of sampling, every cohort member was nominally healthy, though immune exposures that went unrecorded were likely present. The donor was CMV seropositive and was included in the group of 250 to 300 seropositive cohort members. Each donor provided a peripheral blood sample, and peripheral blood mononuclear cells were used for TCR beta sequencing. The Qiagen DNeasy Blood Extraction Kit was used to extract genomic DNA from the blood cell samples. The sequence was collected from a woman in her twenties or thirties in good health and CMV-seropositive. The chain employs TRBV15 and TRBJ1-3, with TRBD1 tentatively as D gene (5 bases match). Sequencing was done on a sample of PBMCs. The CDR3 region: CATSRPPPGLYWEDSGNTIYF. The nucleotides are TGTGCCACCAGCAGACCCCCTCCGGGACTCTACTGGGAGGACTCTGGAAACACCATATATTTT.